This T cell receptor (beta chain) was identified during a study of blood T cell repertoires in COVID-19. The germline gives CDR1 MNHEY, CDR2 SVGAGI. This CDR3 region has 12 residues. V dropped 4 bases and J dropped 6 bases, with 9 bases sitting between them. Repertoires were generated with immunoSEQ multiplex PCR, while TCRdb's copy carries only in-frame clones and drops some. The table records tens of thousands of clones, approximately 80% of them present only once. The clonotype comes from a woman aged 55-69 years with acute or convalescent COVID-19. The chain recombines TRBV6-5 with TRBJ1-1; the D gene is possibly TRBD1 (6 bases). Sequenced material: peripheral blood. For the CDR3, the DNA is TGTGCCAGCAGTTTAGACAGGTCTGAAGCTTTCTTT. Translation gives CASSLDRSEAFF.